A selection of T cell receptor beta chains follows, all from one sample in a study of blood T cell repertoires in COVID-19. Libraries were prepared by immunoSEQ multiplex PCR; TCRdb keeps only in-frame clonotypes and omits some of them. The sample has under 300,000 clones, over 80% seen once; the top ten hold 6% to 7%. Sequencing was carried out using peripheral blood. The receptors were gathered from a woman aged 55-69 years with active or convalescent COVID-19. The CDR3 runs from the conserved cysteine through the conserved F or W. Each record gives: J gene, D gene, V gene, clone size, CDR3 protein, CDR3 DNA. D genes are given only for firm matches. Rows give clone size only sometimes, using once, few, many, or a class for an expanded clone.

j_gene: TRBJ2-7; d_gene: TRBD1; v_gene: TRBV5-1; abundance: once; CDR3aa: CASSLDRGYEQYF; CDR3nt: TGCGCCAGCAGCCTGGACAGGGGGTACGAGCAGTACTTC
j_gene: TRBJ2-5; d_gene: TRBD2; v_gene: TRBV7-9; abundance: -; CDR3aa: CASSLAFRGGEQETQYF; CDR3nt: TGTGCCAGCAGCTTAGCGTTCCGCGGGGGGGAGCAAGAGACCCAGTACTTC
j_gene: TRBJ2-5; d_gene: -; v_gene: TRBV20-1; abundance: -; CDR3aa: CSASQDRSQETQYF; CDR3nt: TGCAGTGCTAGTCAGGACAGATCTCAAGAGACCCAGTACTTC
j_gene: TRBJ2-2; d_gene: TRBD2; v_gene: TRBV20-1; abundance: -; CDR3aa: CSASGSSGRNTGELFF; CDR3nt: TGCAGTGCTAGTGGGTCTAGCGGGAGAAACACCGGGGAGCTGTTTTTT
j_gene: TRBJ1-6; d_gene: -; v_gene: TRBV19; abundance: many; CDR3aa: CASGGSYNSPLHF; CDR3nt: TGTGCCAGTGGCGGCTCCTATAATTCACCCCTCCACTTT
j_gene: TRBJ1-2; d_gene: -; v_gene: TRBV7-9; abundance: -; CDR3aa: CASLTNYGYTF; CDR3nt: TGTGCCAGCCTTACTAACTATGGCTACACCTTC
j_gene: TRBJ2-5; d_gene: TRBD2; v_gene: TRBV28; abundance: few; CDR3aa: CASSLYSGTETQYF; CDR3nt: TGTGCCAGCAGTTTATATAGCGGGACAGAGACCCAGTACTTC
j_gene: TRBJ1-2; d_gene: -; v_gene: TRBV6-5; abundance: -; CDR3aa: CASLRVNYGYTF; CDR3nt: TGTGCCTCCCTCCGGGTGAACTATGGCTACACCTTC
j_gene: TRBJ2-1; d_gene: TRBD2; v_gene: TRBV3-1/TRBV3-2; abundance: once; CDR3aa: CASSPKSGRASNEQFF; CDR3nt: TGTGCCAGCAGCCCCAAGAGCGGGAGGGCCTCCAATGAGCAGTTCTTC
j_gene: TRBJ1-1; d_gene: -; v_gene: TRBV28; abundance: -; CDR3aa: CASSQGQTKSEAFF; CDR3nt: TGTGCCAGCAGTCAGGGGCAGACAAAGTCTGAAGCTTTCTTT
j_gene: TRBJ2-6; d_gene: TRBD1; v_gene: TRBV28; abundance: -; CDR3aa: CASSPGQGFSGANVLTF; CDR3nt: TGTGCCAGCAGCCCGGGACAGGGTTTCTCTGGGGCCAACGTCCTGACTTTC
j_gene: TRBJ1-6; d_gene: TRBD1; v_gene: TRBV5-8; abundance: -; CDR3aa: CASNGGQLNSPLHF; CDR3nt: TGTGCCAGCAATGGGGGACAGCTTAATTCACCCCTCCACTTT
j_gene: TRBJ1-2; d_gene: TRBD1; v_gene: TRBV27; abundance: -; CDR3aa: CASSRQGHGYTF; CDR3nt: TGTGCCAGCAGTAGACAGGGCCATGGCTACACCTTC
j_gene: TRBJ2-7; d_gene: -; v_gene: TRBV19; abundance: few; CDR3aa: CASSTPHSGSYEQYF; CDR3nt: TGTGCCAGTAGTACCCCCCATAGCGGTTCCTACGAGCAGTACTTC